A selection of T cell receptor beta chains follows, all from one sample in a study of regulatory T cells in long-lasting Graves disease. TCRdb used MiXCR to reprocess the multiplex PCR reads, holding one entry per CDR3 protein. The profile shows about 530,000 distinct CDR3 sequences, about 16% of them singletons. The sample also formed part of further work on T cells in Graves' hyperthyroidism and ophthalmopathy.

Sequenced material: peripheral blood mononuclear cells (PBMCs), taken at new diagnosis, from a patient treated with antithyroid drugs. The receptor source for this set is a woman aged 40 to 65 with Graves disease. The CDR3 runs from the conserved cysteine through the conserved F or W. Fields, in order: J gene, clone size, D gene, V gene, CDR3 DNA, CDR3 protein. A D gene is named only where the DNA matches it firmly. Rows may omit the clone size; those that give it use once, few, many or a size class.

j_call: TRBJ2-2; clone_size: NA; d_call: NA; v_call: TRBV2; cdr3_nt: TGTGCCAGCAGCGGTGAAGCCGGGGAGCTGTTTTTT; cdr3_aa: CASSGEAGELFF
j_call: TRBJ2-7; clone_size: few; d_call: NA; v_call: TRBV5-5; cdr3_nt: TGTGCCAGCAGCTCTGAGGTCTACGAGCAGTACTTC; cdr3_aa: CASSSEVYEQYF
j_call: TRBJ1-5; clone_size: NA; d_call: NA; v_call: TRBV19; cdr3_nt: TGTGCCAGTTCTGGGGATAAGATTATAGATCAGCCCCAGCATTTT; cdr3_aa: CASSGDKIIDQPQHF
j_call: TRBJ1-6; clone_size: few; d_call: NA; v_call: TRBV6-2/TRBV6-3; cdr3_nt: TGTGCCAGCAGTTACGAAGCAGGTGGTCGTTCACCCCTCCACTTT; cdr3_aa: CASSYEAGGRSPLHF
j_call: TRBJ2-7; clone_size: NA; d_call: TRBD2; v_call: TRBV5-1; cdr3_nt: TGCGCCAGCAGAGCTCCCGGGACTAGCGACGAGCAGTACTTC; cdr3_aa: CASRAPGTSDEQYF
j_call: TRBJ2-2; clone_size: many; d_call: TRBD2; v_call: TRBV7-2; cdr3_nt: TGTGCCAGCAGCCAGGCTAGCGGGGGGGCCGGGGAGCTGTTTTTT; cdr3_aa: CASSQASGGAGELFF
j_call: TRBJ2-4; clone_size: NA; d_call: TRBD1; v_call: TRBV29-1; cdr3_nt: TGCAGCGTCGAAGGGACAGATCCTTCGGTTGCCAAAAACATTCAGTACTTC; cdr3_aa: CSVEGTDPSVAKNIQYF
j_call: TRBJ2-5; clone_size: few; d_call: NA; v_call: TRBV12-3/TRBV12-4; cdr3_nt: TGTGCCAGCAGTTTGCAGACGGAAGAGACCCAGTACTTC; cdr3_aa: CASSLQTEETQYF
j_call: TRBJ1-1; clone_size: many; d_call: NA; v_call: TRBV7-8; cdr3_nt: TGTGCCAGCAGCACCTCAATGACAGCCGAAGGTGAAGCTTTCTTT; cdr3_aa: CASSTSMTAEGEAFF
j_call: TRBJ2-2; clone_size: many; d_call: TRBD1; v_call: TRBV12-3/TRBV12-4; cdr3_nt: TGTGCCAGCAGCCCAGGGACAGGGGGGGACACCGGGGAGCTGTTTTTT; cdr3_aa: CASSPGTGGDTGELFF
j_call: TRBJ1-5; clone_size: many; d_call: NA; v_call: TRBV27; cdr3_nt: TGTGCCAGCAGGCCCAGTTCGTTCAATCAGCCCCAGCATTTT; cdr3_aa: CASRPSSFNQPQHF
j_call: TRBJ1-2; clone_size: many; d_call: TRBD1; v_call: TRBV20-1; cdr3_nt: TGCAGTGCTATGACAGGGAATGGCTACACCTTC; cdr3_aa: CSAMTGNGYTF
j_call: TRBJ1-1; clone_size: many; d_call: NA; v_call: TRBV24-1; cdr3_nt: TGTGCCACCAGTGTTGCGGGGAACACTGAAGCTTTCTTT; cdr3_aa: CATSVAGNTEAFF
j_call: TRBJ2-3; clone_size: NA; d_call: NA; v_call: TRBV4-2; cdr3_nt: TGTGCCAGCAGCCAAGAAGGCCCTGCAGATACGCAGTATTTT; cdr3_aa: CASSQEGPADTQYF
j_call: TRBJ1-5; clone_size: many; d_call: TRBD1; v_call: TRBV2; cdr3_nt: TGTGCCAGCAGTGGGGACGGGACAGGGGGAATCATTTGGGGCAATCAGCCCCAGCATTTT; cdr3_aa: CASSGDGTGGIIWGNQPQHF
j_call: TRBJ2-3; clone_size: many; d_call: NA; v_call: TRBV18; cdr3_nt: TGTGCCAGCTCACCCGGGCGGAAGCAGTATTTT; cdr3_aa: CASSPGRKQYF
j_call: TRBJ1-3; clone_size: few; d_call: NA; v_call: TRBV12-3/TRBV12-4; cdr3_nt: TGTGCCAGCAAATTTACGTCGTGGGGGTCGGGGAGCTCTGGAAACACCATATATTTT; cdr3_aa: CASKFTSWGSGSSGNTIYF
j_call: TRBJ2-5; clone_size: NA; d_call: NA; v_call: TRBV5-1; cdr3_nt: TGCGCCAGCAGCTTATGGACAGCTGGGAGGGAGACCCAGTACTTC; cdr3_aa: CASSLWTAGRETQYF
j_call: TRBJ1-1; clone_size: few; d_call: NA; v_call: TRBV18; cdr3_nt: TGTGCCAGCTCACCTGCCCTTGGAACTGAAGCTTTCTTT; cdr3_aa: CASSPALGTEAFF
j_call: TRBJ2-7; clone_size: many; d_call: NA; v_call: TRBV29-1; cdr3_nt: TGCAGCGTTGAAGCAGGGCGGGCAGAGCAGTACTTC; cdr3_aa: CSVEAGRAEQYF
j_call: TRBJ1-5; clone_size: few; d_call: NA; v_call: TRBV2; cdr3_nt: TGTGCCAGCGGCCTAGAGGGGCGGAATCAGCCCCAGCATTTT; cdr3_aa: CASGLEGRNQPQHF
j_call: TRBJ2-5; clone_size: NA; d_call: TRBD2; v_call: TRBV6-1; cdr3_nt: TGTGCCAGCAGTCAGACTAGCGGGGAGAGGGAGACCCAGTACTTC; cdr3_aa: CASSQTSGERETQYF
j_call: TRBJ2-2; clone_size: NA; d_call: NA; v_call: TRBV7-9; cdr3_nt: TGTGCCAGCAGCTTAGCGTTGGCAAGGGAGCTGTTTTTT; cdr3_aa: CASSLALARELFF
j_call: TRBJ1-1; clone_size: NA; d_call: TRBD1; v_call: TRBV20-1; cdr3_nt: TGCAGTGCTAGAGCTCCGGGACAGGGGAACACTGAAGCTTTCTTT; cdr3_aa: CSARAPGQGNTEAFF
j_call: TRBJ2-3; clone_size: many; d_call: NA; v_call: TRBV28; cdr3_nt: TGTGCCAGCAGTTTATGGAGGGAAAACACAGATACGCAGTATTTT; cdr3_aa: CASSLWRENTDTQYF
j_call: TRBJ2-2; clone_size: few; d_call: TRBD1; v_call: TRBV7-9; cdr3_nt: TGTGCTTCCGGACAGGGGAGCGGGGAGCTGTTTTTT; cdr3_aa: CASGQGSGELFF
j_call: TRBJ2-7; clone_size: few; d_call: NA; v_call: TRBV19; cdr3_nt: TGTGCCAGTAGCAGAATCCCGGGGTCCTACGAGCAGTACTTC; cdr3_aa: CASSRIPGSYEQYF
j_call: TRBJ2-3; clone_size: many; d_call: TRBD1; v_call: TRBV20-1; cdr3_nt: TGCAGTGCTAAGACAGGGGCAGATACGCAGTATTTT; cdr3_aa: CSAKTGADTQYF
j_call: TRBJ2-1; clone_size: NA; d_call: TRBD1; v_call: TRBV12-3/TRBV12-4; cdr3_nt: TGTGCCAGCAGCCTCCGGGACAGGGGAGACAATGAGCAGTTCTTC; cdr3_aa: CASSLRDRGDNEQFF
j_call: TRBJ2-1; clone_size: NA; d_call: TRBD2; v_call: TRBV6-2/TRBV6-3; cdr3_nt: TGTGCCAGCAGTCAAAGCGGGGGCCACTACAATGAGCAGTTCTTC; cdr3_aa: CASSQSGGHYNEQFF
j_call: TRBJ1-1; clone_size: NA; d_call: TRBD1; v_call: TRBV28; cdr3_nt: TGTGCCAGCAGTTTATCCGGGACAGGTCCCTTTGAAGCTTTCTTT; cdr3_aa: CASSLSGTGPFEAFF
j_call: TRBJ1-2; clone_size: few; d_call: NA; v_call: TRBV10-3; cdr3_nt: TGTGCCATCAGTGAACACAGCTATGGCTACACCTTC; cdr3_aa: CAISEHSYGYTF
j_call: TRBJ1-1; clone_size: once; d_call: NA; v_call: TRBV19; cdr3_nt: TGTGCCAGTAGTACCCCGGGTTGGCTGAACACTGAAGCTTTCTTT; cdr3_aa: CASSTPGWLNTEAFF
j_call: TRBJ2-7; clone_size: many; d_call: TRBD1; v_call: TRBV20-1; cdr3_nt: TGCAGTGCTTCCACCGGGACAGGGGGCCACGAGCAGTACTTC; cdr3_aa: CSASTGTGGHEQYF
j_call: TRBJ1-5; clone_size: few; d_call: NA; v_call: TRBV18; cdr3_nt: TGTGCCAGCTCACCAAATAATTTGGCCGTTCAGCCCCAGCATTTT; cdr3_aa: CASSPNNLAVQPQHF
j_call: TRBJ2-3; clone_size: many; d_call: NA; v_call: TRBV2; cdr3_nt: TGTGCCAGCAAGCCCGGGGTCGGCACAGATACGCAGTATTTT; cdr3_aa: CASKPGVGTDTQYF
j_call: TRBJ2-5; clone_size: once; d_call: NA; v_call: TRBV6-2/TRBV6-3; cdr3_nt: TGTGCCAGCGGCCTCCTTGGGGAGCTCCAAGAGACCCAGTACTTC; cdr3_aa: CASGLLGELQETQYF
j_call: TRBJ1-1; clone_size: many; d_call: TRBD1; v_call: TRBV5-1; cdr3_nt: TGCGCCAGCAGCTTAACGGGACAGGCAAAAACTGAAGCTTTCTTT; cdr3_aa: CASSLTGQAKTEAFF
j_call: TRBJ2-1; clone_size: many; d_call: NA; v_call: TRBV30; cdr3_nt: TGTGCCTGGAGTGTAGGAGCGGGCCTCTACAATGAGCAGTTCTTC; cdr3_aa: CAWSVGAGLYNEQFF
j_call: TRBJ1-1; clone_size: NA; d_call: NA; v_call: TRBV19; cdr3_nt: TGTGCCAGTACCCCCCCAGGATTATACACTGAAACTTTCTTT; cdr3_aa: CASTPPGLYTETFF
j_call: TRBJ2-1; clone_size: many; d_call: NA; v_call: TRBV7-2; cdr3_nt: TGTGCCAGCAGCGGGACCTTTTGGGGGCGGTTCTTC; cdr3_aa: CASSGTFWGRFF
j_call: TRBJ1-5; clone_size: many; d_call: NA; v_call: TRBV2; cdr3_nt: TGTGCCAGCAGCGTCGACGGGATCAATCAGCCCCAGCATTTT; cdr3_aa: CASSVDGINQPQHF
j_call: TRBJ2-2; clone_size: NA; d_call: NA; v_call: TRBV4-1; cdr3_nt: TGCGCCAGCAGCCGCCGTAACGGGGAGCTGTTTTTT; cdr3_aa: CASSRRNGELFF
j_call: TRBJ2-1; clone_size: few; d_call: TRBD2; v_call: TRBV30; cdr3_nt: TGTGCCTGGAGTGTAGCGGGGGACCCAAACTTATACAATGAGCAGTTCTTC; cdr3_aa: CAWSVAGDPNLYNEQFF